A selection of T cell receptor beta chains follows, all from one sample in a study of blood T cell repertoires in COVID-19. Sequencing was performed with immunoSEQ multiplex PCR; in TCRdb, only in-frame clones are kept and a portion is missing. The profile shows tens of thousands of clones, approximately 84% of them singletons. The specimen sequenced was peripheral blood. Receptor source: a woman aged 55 to 70 with acute or convalescent COVID-19. Both conserved end residues are part of each CDR3. The order of the fields is CDR3 protein, CDR3 DNA, clone size, D gene, V gene, J gene. A D gene is named only where the DNA matches it firmly. Only some rows state a clone size, as once, few, many or a class for expanded clones.

CASSPLRGAGNEQFF	TGTGCCAGCTCACCCCTGCGGGGGGCCGGGAATGAGCAGTTCTTC	few	TRBD2	TRBV18	TRBJ2-1
CASSREGSGEKLFF	TGCGCCAGCAGCCGGGAAGGGAGTGGAGAAAAACTGTTTTTT	.	.	TRBV5-1	TRBJ1-4
CASSPRTGGLSNQPQHF	TGTGCCAGCTCACCGAGGACAGGGGGCTTAAGCAATCAGCCCCAGCATTTT	.	TRBD1	TRBV18	TRBJ1-5
CASSLRRDTEAFF	TGTGCCAGCAGCTTACGCCGGGACACTGAAGCTTTCTTT	.	.	TRBV7-9	TRBJ1-1
CASSFGSGGTQETQYF	TGTGCCAGCAGCTTCGGCAGCGGGGGGACCCAAGAGACCCAGTACTTC	.	TRBD2	TRBV11-2	TRBJ2-5
CASSFTSGGTDTQYF	TGTGCCAGCAGCTTCACTAGCGGGGGCACAGATACGCAGTATTTT	.	TRBD2	TRBV5-8	TRBJ2-3
CASGASGAYEQYF	TGCGCCAGTGGGGCTAGCGGGGCCTACGAGCAGTACTTC	.	TRBD2	TRBV5-1	TRBJ2-7
CASSFGYGYTF	TGTGCCAGCAGTTTCGGTTATGGCTACACCTTC	once	.	TRBV12-3/TRBV12-4	TRBJ1-2
CASSLGLSTDTQYF	TGTGCCAGCAGCCTTGGGCTTAGCACAGATACGCAGTATTTT	.	.	TRBV11-2	TRBJ2-3
CASSKRVTRGVYEQYF	TGTGCCAGCAGCAAACGGGTGACGCGGGGGGTGTACGAGCAGTACTTC	.	.	TRBV21-1	TRBJ2-7
CASSLQALDTQYF	TGTGCCAGCAGCTTACAAGCATTGGATACGCAGTATTTT	.	.	TRBV7-6	TRBJ2-3
CASSTGGEPLHF	TGTGCCAGCAGCACAGGGGGAGAACCCCTCCACTTT	.	TRBD1	TRBV9	TRBJ1-6
CASSEQGARYNEQFF	TGTGCCAGCAGTGAACAGGGGGCTCGGTACAATGAGCAGTTCTTC	.	TRBD1	TRBV2	TRBJ2-1
CASSLTSQGAPYNEQFF	TGTGCCAGCAGCTTAACGTCACAGGGGGCTCCCTACAATGAGCAGTTCTTC	.	TRBD1	TRBV7-3	TRBJ2-1
CASSAVSQLAKNIQYF	TGTGCCAGTAGTGCCGTCTCCCAACTAGCCAAAAACATTCAGTACTTC	.	.	TRBV19	TRBJ2-4
CASRGPGLAGETQYF	TGTGCCAGCAGAGGGCCGGGACTAGCGGGAGAGACCCAGTACTTC	.	TRBD2	TRBV7-9	TRBJ2-5
CASRTVRGGDYGYTF	TGTGCCAGTAGGACAGTTCGAGGGGGGGACTATGGCTACACCTTC	.	.	TRBV19	TRBJ1-2
CAWSLGTGTEQYF	TGTGCCTGGAGCCTCGGGACAGGGACCGAGCAGTACTTC	.	TRBD1	TRBV30	TRBJ2-7
CASSWGLAGGEELFF	TGTGCCAGCAGCTGGGGGCTAGCGGGGGGTGAGGAGCTGTTTTTT	.	TRBD2	TRBV7-2	TRBJ2-2
CAWSGGQEHYGYTF	TGTGCCTGGAGTGGGGGGCAGGAGCACTATGGCTACACCTTC	.	.	TRBV30	TRBJ1-2
CASSLTGANTGELFF	TGTGCCAGCAGCTTAACAGGGGCGAACACCGGGGAGCTGTTTTTT	once	TRBD1	TRBV7-2	TRBJ2-2
CASSFQGTDTQYF	TGCGCCAGCAGCTTCCAGGGAACAGATACGCAGTATTTT	once	.	TRBV5-1	TRBJ2-3
CASSPREAGANVLTF	TGTGCCAGCAGCCCCAGGGAGGCTGGGGCCAACGTCCTGACTTTC	once	.	TRBV5-4	TRBJ2-6
CASSFSRDRWNGELFF	TGTGCCAGCAGCTTCTCCCGGGACAGGTGGAACGGGGAGCTGTTTTTT	.	TRBD1	TRBV7-9	TRBJ2-2
CASSIEGRTANSPLHF	TGTGCCAGTAGTATAGAAGGTAGGACAGCAAATTCACCCCTCCACTTT	.	.	TRBV19	TRBJ1-6
CASSSRSDTPYEQYF	TGTGCCAGCAGCTCGCGTTCGGACACCCCCTACGAGCAGTACTTC	.	.	TRBV7-9	TRBJ2-7
CSASATGTGWDTQYF	TGCAGTGCTAGTGCAACCGGGACAGGGTGGGATACGCAGTATTTT	.	TRBD1	TRBV20-1	TRBJ2-3
CASKTASYEQYF	TGTGCCTCTAAGACAGCTTCCTACGAGCAGTACTTC	.	.	TRBV10-3	TRBJ2-7
CAISGRSEAGGTSYNTGELFF	TGTGCCATCAGTGGCCGATCCGAAGCGGGGGGCACCTCTTATAACACCGGGGAGCTGTTTTTT	.	TRBD2	TRBV10-3	TRBJ2-2
CASSEGANTEAFF	TGTGCCAGCAGTGAAGGGGCTAACACTGAAGCTTTCTTT	.	.	TRBV2	TRBJ1-1
CASSLVGALAGSTDTQYF	TGCGCCAGCAGCTTGGTGGGGGCTTTGGCGGGTAGCACAGATACGCAGTATTTT	.	.	TRBV5-1	TRBJ2-3
CASVTSGGTQETQYF	TGCGCCAGCGTGACTAGCGGGGGGACGCAAGAGACCCAGTACTTC	.	TRBD2	TRBV5-1	TRBJ2-5
CASSLGGGGNEQFF	TGTGCCAGCAGCTTAGGTGGGGGGGGCAATGAGCAGTTCTTC	.	TRBD2	TRBV7-2	TRBJ2-1
CASSLGGGANQETQYF	TGTGCCAGCAGCTTAGGCGGGGGGGCAAACCAAGAGACCCAGTACTTC	.	TRBD2	TRBV7-2	TRBJ2-5
CASGETGILGYTF	TGTGCCAGCGGAGAGACAGGGATTCTTGGCTACACCTTC	once	TRBD1	TRBV27	TRBJ1-2
CASSRASGNIQYF	TGTGCCAGCTCTCGAGCCTCAGGGAACATTCAGTACTTC	few	.	TRBV18	TRBJ2-4
CASSLSKGPYNEQFF	TGTGCCAGCAGCTTATCGAAGGGGCCCTACAATGAGCAGTTCTTC	once	.	TRBV7-3	TRBJ2-1
CASSDRDRGRIETQYF	TGCGCCAGCAGTGACCGGGACAGGGGGCGTATCGAGACGCAGTATTTT	.	TRBD1	TRBV10-1	TRBJ2-3
CASSTGGGMDTEAFF	TGTGCCAGCAGCACGGGGGGCGGTATGGACACTGAAGCTTTCTTT	.	.	TRBV27	TRBJ1-1
CASSPLGDTQYF	TGTGCCAGCAGCCCCCTCGGGGATACGCAGTATTTT	.	.	TRBV9	TRBJ2-3
CASSLQTGNTIYF	TGTGCCAGCAGCTTACAAACTGGAAACACCATATATTTT	.	.	TRBV7-9	TRBJ1-3
CASTQGGTGVYEQYF	TGCGCCAGCACCCAGGGGGGGACAGGGGTCTACGAGCAGTACTTC	.	TRBD1	TRBV5-1	TRBJ2-7
CASSYPGTGVPLHF	TGTGCCAGCAGTTACCCTGGGACAGGAGTACCCCTCCACTTT	.	TRBD1	TRBV6-5	TRBJ1-6
CASSSRDRDDTQYF	TGTGCCAGTAGTAGCCGGGACAGGGATGATACGCAGTATTTT	.	TRBD1	TRBV19	TRBJ2-3
CASSRVLDGNQPQHF	TGCGCCAGCAGTCGAGTCCTTGACGGGAATCAGCCCCAGCATTTT	once	.	TRBV4-1	TRBJ1-5